One sample yielded the 25 T cell receptor beta chains listed below, sequenced in a study of blood T cell repertoires in COVID-19. The repertoire was sequenced with immunoSEQ multiplex PCR; TCRdb's copy has only in-frame clones and lacks some. The sample yields 260,000 or so clones, about 85% seen once. What was sequenced was PBMCs or T cells enriched from blood (not recorded which). These receptors were collected from a woman aged 45-65 years who had recovered from COVID-19.

J is TRBJ2-7 and V is TRBV19, with TRBD1 matching 10 bases. The trim removed 5 bases at V and 1 base at J, leaving 2 bases unmatched. CDR3 length: 14 residues. The germline V gene has CDR1 LNHDA and CDR2 SQIVND (reference sequence). In DNA form, the CDR3 reads TGTGCCAGTAGTCGGACAGGGGGGTCCTACGAGCAGTACTTC. As protein: CASSRTGGSYEQYF.

This clone was found once. This chain links TRBV29-1 with TRBJ1-1; D perhaps matches TRBD1 (6 bases). V lost 3 bases and J lost 4, with 9 bases in between. The germline V gene encodes CDR1 SQVTM and CDR2 ANQGSEA. The CDR3 loop spans 12 amino acids. Here the CDR3 DNA reads TGCAGCGTTGACAGGGGCGCCACTGAAGCTTTCTTT. Translation gives CSVDRGATEAFF.

The J gene is TRBJ1-1, the V gene TRBV6-5; 7 bases are shared with TRBD1. The CDR3 consists of 13 residues. CDR1 is MNHEY, CDR2 SVGAGI, per germline. Trimming removed 2 bases from V and 10 bases from J; junction bases left unmatched: 7. The CDR3 nucleotides read TGTGCCAGCAGTTACGGACAGGACCTTGGAGCTTTCTTT. Amino acids: CASSYGQDLGAFF.

About this clone itself: The same CDR3 arises from other DNA sequences in this sample as well. The chain employs TRBV7-8 and TRBJ1-1, with no clear D. V was cut by 1 base and J by 7 bases, with 10 bases left in between. The V gene's germline CDR1 is SGHVS and CDR2 FQNEAQ. This CDR3 has 13 amino acids. The CDR3 here is CASSLVQASEAFF. CDR3 sequence (DNA): TGTGCCAGCAGCTTAGTGCAGGCCAGTGAAGCTTTCTTT.

The chain couples TRBV7-3 to TRBJ2-2, with 10 nucleotides matching TRBD1. J lost 5 bases, V lost 5 bases, and 8 bases had no gene match. Germline loops: CDR1 SGHTA, CDR2 FQGTGA. The CDR3 sequence is 16 residues long. Here the CDR3 DNA reads TGTGCCAGCAGCCCGAAGACAGGGGGCCGGACCGGGGAGCTGTTTTTT. The encoded protein is CASSPKTGGRTGELFF. Filled out from reference TRBV7-3 and TRBJ2-2, the complete variable domain reads GAGVSQTPSNKVTEKGKYVELRCDPISGHTALYWYRQSLGQGPEFLIYFQGTGAADDSGLPNDRFFAVRPEGSVSTLKIQRTERGDSAVYLCASSPKTGGRTGELFFGEGSRLTVL.

The chain joins TRBV27 to TRBJ2-7, with D possibly being TRBD1 (5 bases). The CDR3 has 13 amino acids. V gave up 2 bases and J gave up 7 bases, with 12 bases separating them. Germline V gives CDR1 MNHEY, CDR2 SMNVEV (reference sequence). The CDR3 region is CASSLGAGREQYF. The CDR3, as DNA: TGTGCCAGCAGTTTAGGGGCAGGGCGAGAGCAGTACTTC.

With respect to this clone: Other DNA sequences in this specimen translate into the identical CDR3. The V gene is TRBV3-1 (or the pseudogene TRBV3-2), the J gene TRBJ1-2; 8 bases map to TRBD1. The CDR3 spans 13 residues. Per the germline V gene, CDR1 is LGHDT and CDR2 is YNNKEL (reference sequence). V gave up 9 bases and J gave up 4 bases; unmatched junction bases: 7. The CDR3 DNA follows: TGTGCCAGTTCACCGGGACAGGTCTATGGCTACACCTTC. Translated: CASSPGQVYGYTF.

This clone was picked up a small number of times. The J gene is TRBJ1-1, the V gene TRBV5-1; 9 nucleotides align to TRBD1. V was clipped by 6 bases and J by 1 base; unmatched bases: 7. This CDR3 has 15 residues. CDR1 and CDR2 (germline): SGHRS, YFSETQ. The CDR3 region is CASKFGQGTNTEAFF. CDR3 sequence (DNA): TGCGCCAGCAAGTTCGGACAGGGGACGAACACTGAAGCTTTCTTT.

This clone was observed a few times. V usage is TRBV11-2 and J usage is TRBJ1-1; D not resolved. V was pared by 2 bases and J by 3 bases, with 13 bases between. CDR3 size: 15 residues. CDR1 is SGHAT, CDR2 FQNNGV, per germline. The CDR3 reads CASSLYWGGYTEAFF. The CDR3 DNA follows: TGTGCCAGCAGCTTATACTGGGGAGGCTACACTGAAGCTTTCTTT.

The chain couples TRBV10-2 to TRBJ1-2, with a possible D match to TRBD1 (6 bases). The CDR3 is 14 residues long. The V gene lost 4 bases and the J gene lost 5 bases, with 14 bases spanning the gap. Germline V gives CDR1 WSHSY, CDR2 SAAADI. CDR3 residues: CASSVQGLAYGYTF. In nucleotides, the CDR3 is TGCGCCAGCAGTGTTCAGGGGCTGGCATATGGCTACACCTTC.

The V gene is TRBV5-8, the J gene TRBJ2-2; the match to TRBD2 covers 8 bases. The V gene end was trimmed by 0 bases and the J gene end by 3 bases; junction bases not matched to a gene: 1. This CDR3 spans 15 amino acids. In germline, CDR1 is SGHTS, CDR2 YDEGEE. The CDR3 nucleotides are TGTGCCAGCAGCTTGGTGACTAGCGACACCGGGGAGCTGTTTTTT. This codes for CASSLVTSDTGELFF.

The chain couples TRBV27 to TRBJ1-2; the D gene is possibly TRBD1 (6 bases). This CDR3 is 14 amino acids long. Germline lookup yields CDR1 MNHEY and CDR2 SMNVEV (reference sequence). Between the trimmed V and J ends, which lost 0 bases and 7 bases, there was a span of 12 bases. The CDR3: CASSLSPGALGYTF. For the CDR3, the DNA is TGTGCCAGCAGTTTATCGCCAGGGGCGCTTGGCTACACCTTC.

This clone appeared a few times. This chain connects TRBV28 to TRBJ1-1; 7 bases are shared with TRBD1. The junction had 4 bases not matched to a gene; V was cut back by 6 bases and J by 0 bases. The CDR3 covers 14 residues. The germline CDR1 and CDR2 sequences are MDHEN and SYDVKM. The CDR3 nucleotides are TGTGCCAGCAGCCCGGGGACAGTGAACACTGAAGCTTTCTTT. Translation gives CASSPGTVNTEAFF.

As concerns this clone: Other DNA sequences from this sample encode an identical CDR3 as well. The J gene is TRBJ1-5, the V gene TRBV27, with no clear D. This CDR3 is 14 amino acids long. Between the trimmed V and J ends, which lost 5 bases and 3 bases, there was a span of 11 bases. Per the germline V gene, CDR1 is MNHEY and CDR2 is SMNVEV (reference sequence). DNA for the CDR3: TGTGCCAGCAGTGAACGGGGTTACAATCAGCCCCAGCATTTT. Protein sequence: CASSERGYNQPQHF.

The V and J genes are TRBV14 and TRBJ2-7; tentative D call: TRBD2 (5 bases). Germline values: CDR1 SGHDN, CDR2 FVKESK. The CDR3 length is 16 residues. V shed 1 base and J shed 0 bases, with 13 bases lying between them. The CDR3 DNA sequence: TGTGCCAGCAGCCAAGTTCGGTTCCGGGGCTCCTACGAGCAGTACTTC. Translating it yields CASSQVRFRGSYEQYF.

V usage is TRBV9 and J usage is TRBJ1-5; TRBD1 matches at 9 bases. Germline CDR1 reads SGDLS; CDR2 reads YYNGEE. The V and J ends lost 4 bases and 2 bases, in that order; junction bases with no gene match: 10. The CDR3 sequence is 17 residues long. The CDR3 loop is CASSPGQGMSGNQPQHF. CDR3 nucleotides: TGTGCCAGCAGCCCAGGACAGGGGATGAGCGGCAATCAGCCCCAGCATTTT.

This sequence joins TRBV4-1 and TRBJ2-3, with TRBD2 matching over 10 bases. The CDR3 has 16 residues. CDR1 is MGHRA, CDR2 YSYEKL, per germline. Trimming cost V 4 bases and J 1 base; bases outside gene matches: 5. The CDR3 sequence is CASSPQLAGRTDTQYF. DNA of the CDR3: TGCGCCAGCAGCCCTCAACTAGCGGGGCGCACAGATACGCAGTATTTT.

The V and J genes are TRBV28 and TRBJ1-4, with D perhaps TRBD1 (6 bases). Per the germline V gene, CDR1 is MDHEN and CDR2 is SYDVKM. The CDR3 consists of 16 residues. Trimming left V 4 bases short and J 7 bases short, with 19 bases between. The CDR3 nucleotides are TGTGCCAGCAGTTCAGACCGACAGGCTCGGAGTGAAAAACTGTTTTTT. Encoded protein: CASSSDRQARSEKLFF.

The chain has TRBV30 and TRBJ2-3; TRBD1 aligns across 8 bases. The germline V gene encodes CDR1 GTSNPN and CDR2 SVGIG (reference sequence). The CDR3 covers 15 residues. Trimming took 2 bases from V and 4 from J; bases not matched to a gene: 8. The DNA for the CDR3 is TGTGCCTGGAGTCTCGGACAGGGAAATTCAGATACGCAGTATTTT. This gives the protein CAWSLGQGNSDTQYF.

The rearrangement links TRBV5-1 to TRBJ1-5; TRBD1 is a possible D gene (6 bases). The length of the CDR3 is 14 residues. CDR1 is SGHRS and CDR2 is YFSETQ in the germline V gene. With 4 bases removed from V and 4 bases from J, the gap between germline ends came to 12 bases. CDR3 nucleotide sequence: TGCGCCAGCAGCCGAGGGGGAGATAATCAGCCCCAGCATTTT. Its protein product is CASSRGGDNQPQHF.

This chain connects TRBV7-8 to TRBJ1-5; 7 bases line up with TRBD1. CDR1 and CDR2 (germline): SGHVS, FQNEAQ. The CDR3 has 15 amino acids. Trimming at V came to 5 bases and at J to 0 bases, leaving 4 bases not matched to a gene. CDR3 sequence (DNA): TGTGCCAGCAGCGTGACAGGGTATAGCAATCAGCCCCAGCATTTT. Its translation: CASSVTGYSNQPQHF.

The chain carries TRBV6-4 and TRBJ2-6, with D possibly TRBD1 on 6 matching bases. Germline V CDR1 and CDR2: MRHNA, SNTAGT. The V end lost 7 bases, the J end lost 2 bases, and 18 bases lay between the germline ends. There are 17 residues in the CDR3. CDR3 bases: TGTGCCAGCAAAAGGGACATCAATGCTCCTGGGGCCAACGTCCTGACTTTC. It specifies CASKRDINAPGANVLTF.

This sequence joins TRBV6-6 and TRBJ2-1, with D possibly being TRBD2 (5 bases). This CDR3 has 16 residues. Germline values: CDR1 MNHNY, CDR2 SVGAGI (reference sequence). Trimming took off 0 bases at V and 0 bases at J, with 9 bases between the two ends. The CDR3 coding sequence is TGTGCCAGCAGTTACTCGTTGGGGAGCTCCTACAATGAGCAGTTCTTC. Amino acid sequence: CASSYSLGSSYNEQFF.

This clone came up once. The J gene is TRBJ2-2, the V gene TRBV3-1 (or the pseudogene TRBV3-2); D may be TRBD2 (6 bases). The CDR3 is 14 amino acids. Per germline, CDR1 LGHDT and CDR2 YNNKEL (reference sequence). The germline V and J ends were trimmed by 3 bases and 6 bases, with 11 bases remaining between them. The CDR3 loop reads CASSHAASAGELFF. The CDR3 region has the DNA TGTGCCAGCAGCCACGCGGCTAGCGCCGGGGAGCTGTTTTTT.

The chain uses TRBV30 and TRBJ1-3, with 8 bases that match TRBD1. V was clipped by 7 bases and J by 4 bases; unmatched bases: 6. Germline V gene lookup returns CDR1 GTSNPN and CDR2 SVGIG (reference sequence). CDR3 length equals 13 residues. The CDR3 loop is CASDRASGNTIYF. CDR3 DNA: TGTGCCTCGGACAGGGCGAGCGGAAACACCATATATTTT.